The 8 T cell receptor beta chains presented below share a single source sample, sequenced in a study of T cell changes during pregnancy in multiple sclerosis. Sequencing used immunoSEQ multiplex PCR; TCRdb keeps in-frame clones, though not all of them. The table lists about 99,000 clones, roughly 93% of them singletons. The sample here was peripheral blood, taken after pregnancy. These receptors originate from a female donor with multiple sclerosis, enrolled in a pregnancy study.

This chain links TRBV7-2 with TRBJ2-7, with D perhaps TRBD2 (5 bases). CDR1 and CDR2 (germline): SGHTA, FQGNSA. Trimming stripped 7 bases from V and 7 bases from J, with 14 bases between. The CDR3 consists of 12 residues. In DNA form, the CDR3 reads TGTGCCAGCACCCCCGCCGGGGTAGAGCAGTACTTC. It translates to CASTPAGVEQYF.

The chain joins TRBV7-6 to TRBJ2-2; possibly TRBD2 for D (6 bases). V was clipped by 5 bases and J by 7 bases, with 17 bases between them. Germline lookup yields CDR1 SGHVS and CDR2 FNYEAQ. This CDR3 is 15 amino acids long. The CDR3 DNA is TGTGCCAGCAGCCCTAGGACTGGGGGGATCGGGGAGCTGTTTTTT. It specifies CASSPRTGGIGELFF.

The chain recombines TRBV14 with TRBJ1-6; D ambiguous. V was shortened by 5 bases and J by 3 bases, with 8 bases between the two germline ends. Germline-derived CDR1 and CDR2 are SGHDN and FVKESK. The CDR3 sequence is 14 residues long. CDR3 region: CASSAGLYNSPLHF. Written as DNA, the CDR3 is TGTGCCAGCAGCGCGGGTCTCTATAATTCACCCCTCCACTTT.

V usage is TRBV10-3 and J usage is TRBJ1-3, with 8 bases fitting TRBD1. The CDR3 spans 13 residues. V shed 9 bases, J shed 2 bases, and the junction held 3 bases outside the gene matches. Germline-derived CDR1 and CDR2 are ENHRY and SYGVKD. The CDR3 DNA is TGTGCCATAAGACAGGGGACTGGAAACACCATATATTTT. It translates to CAIRQGTGNTIYF.

This clone has only one observation. V is TRBV27 and J is TRBJ1-5; 10 positions match TRBD1. Germline CDR1 reads MNHEY; CDR2 reads SMNVEV (reference sequence). V trimming: 8 bases; J trimming: 3 bases; junction bases outside the gene matches: 7. The CDR3 loop spans 15 amino acids. The CDR3 here is CASASGTGVNQPQHF. Written as DNA, the CDR3 is TGTGCCAGCGCCTCTGGGACAGGGGTCAATCAGCCCCAGCATTTT.

This chain joins TRBV30 and TRBJ1-4; a possible D gene is TRBD1 (5 bases). The ends were cut back, 2 bases at V and 7 bases at J, with 14 bases in the middle. CDR1 and CDR2 from the germline V gene are GTSNPN and SVGIG (reference sequence). The CDR3 is made up of 14 amino acids. The CDR3 sequence: CAWSSGGGGEKLFF. CDR3 DNA: TGTGCCTGGAGTTCGGGGGGGGGTGGTGAAAAACTGTTTTTT.

The V and J genes are TRBV18 and TRBJ2-1; D not certain. Germline V gene data show CDR1 as KGHSH and CDR2 as LQKENI. This CDR3 region has 14 residues. V dropped 6 bases and J dropped 5 bases, with 14 bases sitting between them. Written as DNA, the CDR3 is TGTGCCAGCTCGCTCGCCGTTGGGCACAATGAGCAGTTCTTC. Residues: CASSLAVGHNEQFF. Full variable domain (remainder filled in from reference TRBV18 and TRBJ2-1): NAGVMQNPRHLVRRRGQEARLRCSPMKGHSHVYWYRQLPEEGLKFMVYLQKENIIDESGMPKERFSAEFPKEGPSILRIQQVVRGDSAAYFCASSLAVGHNEQFFGPGTRLTVL.

The V and J genes are TRBV19 and TRBJ2-3; 8 nucleotides match TRBD2. Per the germline V gene, CDR1 is LNHDA and CDR2 is SQIVND (reference sequence). The CDR3 totals 17 residues. V was pared by 3 bases and J by 2 bases, with 10 bases of the junction left unmatched. The CDR3 nucleotides read TGTGCCAGTAGTATTTTTGGGAGGGGACTAGACACAGATACGCAGTATTTT. Translated, it gives CASSIFGRGLDTDTQYF. Complete variable domain (other parts from reference TRBV19 and TRBJ2-3): DGGITQSPKYLFRKEGQNVTLSCEQNLNHDAMYWYRQDPGQGLRLIYYSQIVNDFQKGDIAEGYSVSREKKESFPLTVTSAQKNPTAFYLCASSIFGRGLDTDTQYFGPGTRLTVL.